This T cell receptor (beta chain) was obtained from a study of tumor and adjacent non-tumor tissue in lung cancer. The wider study: Stage I to III disease affected approximately 11 men and about 5 women aged roughly 31 to 85. Around 4.2 million productive TCRbeta reads were obtained per sample on average.

Overall study findings and caveats: In normal lung, the top 100 clones were significantly more dominant than in tumor.

A modified ARM-PCR protocol with three rounds of nested PCR amplified TCRbeta. MiXCR, applied by TCRdb to the multiplex PCR reads, yields one record per CDR3 protein. The sample has 100,000 or so distinct CDR3 sequences; 80% are singletons. In the case of this clonotype: Its antigen remains unknown. A read error may produce the germline difference seen at one junction end.

CDR3 length: 15 residues. The germline CDR1 and CDR2 sequences are SQVTM and ANQGSEA. The template was RNA from unsorted bulk tissue. More than 3 cm separated this lung sample from the edge of the tumor. Between August and November 2014, newly diagnosed, chemotherapy-naive lung cancer patients underwent thoracic surgery in China. Sequenced material: distant non-tumor lung tissue. This clonotype originated in a man aged 55 to 70 with small cell lung cancer. V and J are TRBV29-1 and TRBJ2-1; D call uncertain. The CDR3 region is CSVEWQDRSCNEQFF. DNA for the CDR3: TGCAGCGTTGAATGGCAGGACCGCTCCTGCAATGAGCAGTTCTTC.